This T cell receptor (beta chain) stems from a study of blood T cells in healthy people across ages. A second PCR of roughly 7 to 11 cycles used a sample-barcoded 5' primer and a J-beta primer mix. MiXCR, applied by TCRdb to the 5' RACE reads, yields one record per CDR3 protein. This sample carries roughly 1,700,000 distinct CDR3 sequences, over 25% of them seen once, and the ten largest clones take roughly 8%. Germline V gene lookup returns CDR1 ENHRY and CDR2 SYGVKD. V lost 6 bases to trimming and J lost 6 bases; unmatched junction nucleotides: 8. The CDR3 consists of 14 residues. A remark on this clonotype: This may be a read error: a much more frequent sequence differs by one nucleotide.

The chain combines TRBV10-3 with TRBJ2-1, with 7 bases fitting TRBD1. Sequencing was carried out using blood. This receptor was obtained from a woman aged 30 to 39 in good health. DNA of the CDR3: TGTGCCATCAGCTCCGGGACAGAGTTCAATGAGCAGTTCTTC. It encodes CAISSGTEFNEQFF.